Sequencing of this T cell receptor beta chain was carried out in a study of T cell changes during pregnancy in multiple sclerosis. Profiled with immunoSEQ multiplex PCR; TCRdb holds only in-frame clones, not every one. There are around 79,000 clones in the sample; about 89% occur only once, and under 0.6% lies in the top ten. This sequence was found in a female donor with multiple sclerosis, enrolled in a pregnancy study. The source material was CD4+ T cells from peripheral blood mononuclear cells, sampled in the second trimester of pregnancy.

The CDR3 sequence: CASSFMGAGQPQHF. CDR3 nucleotides: TGCGCCAGCAGCTTTATGGGGGCAGGGCAGCCCCAGCATTTT. The chain is built from TRBV5-1 and TRBJ1-5; tentatively, D is TRBD1 (6 bases). CDR3 length: 14 amino acids. V shed 2 bases and J shed 7 bases, with 13 bases lying between them. Looked up from germline, CDR1 is SGHRS and CDR2 is YFSETQ. Full variable domain (outside the CDR3, taken from reference TRBV5-1 and TRBJ1-5): KAGVTQTPRYLIKTRGQQVTLSCSPISGHRSVSWYQQTPGQGLQFLFEYFSETQRNKGNFPGRFSGRQFSNSRSEMNVSTLELGDSALYLCASSFMGAGQPQHFGDGTRLSIL.